This T cell receptor beta chain comes out of a study of shared clonotypes between healthy human individuals (dated by TCRdb to the early 2020s). Broadly, across the study: The cohort comprised two women and a few men aged 18 to 49 years. For each donor, three plates each were used for CD4 naive and CD4 memory, two plates were used for CD8 naive, and one plate was used for CD8 memory. To estimate repertoire size and how much clonotype sharing occurs between individuals, the study deeply sequenced the blood TCR repertoires of several healthy adults. To increase sequencing depth and limit assay-specific biases, different laboratories used diverse techniques to prepare libraries and sequence TCR repertoires. Leukapheresis yielded between about 0.85 and 9.5 billion PBMCs per donor. Beyond this particular receptor, the publication reports: Because the study included a small number of donors, the genetic and exposure-history diversity represented was limited. Naive subsets generally had larger estimated clonotype richness than memory subsets. Based on pairwise subsampling, the degree of clonotype sharing among donors was expected to be affected by sequencing depth. Across four donors, about 5.2% of naive CD4, approximately 3.5% of naive CD8, roughly 2.3% of memory CD4, and under 0.45% of memory CD8 clonotypes were shared. Even with the large sequencing depth, rarefaction of the sorted-subset datasets indicated that sequencing was incomplete. Higher generation probabilities were observed for clonotypes shared by all four sorted-subset donors than for non-shared clonotypes. Sampling was restricted to blood, and TCR repertoires in tissues likely differ from the TCR repertoires found in blood.

CD8 naive samples were obtained by positive selection for CCR7 among CD45RO-negative cells, yielding a CD45RA+CCR7+ population from which TemRA cells were excluded. Healthy HIV-negative adults with no recently reported acute infections or vaccinations were included as donors. Every donor was a Caucasian adult residing in Nashville, Tennessee, USA. After blood collection by leukapheresis, PBMCs were isolated using Ficoll-Histopaque density gradient centrifugation and then cryopreserved in the vapor phase of liquid nitrogen. Purity and quantity of every magnetically sorted T cell population were checked by analytical flow cytometry. From each sorted fraction, genomic DNA was isolated and quantified by UV absorbance on a Nanodrop 2000c. Using the deep immunoSEQ assay, TCR CDR3 regions were amplified from genomic DNA by multiplex PCR. Extracted genomic DNA from each cell subset was spread evenly across all wells of several immunoSEQ 96-well plates, with each plate serving as a replicate. For sorted subsets, 200 to 250 ng of genomic DNA, equivalent to 25,000 to 30,000 T cell genomes, went into each replicate PCR. Purified libraries were quantified with a Qubit 3.0 fluorometer, sized on a Bioanalyzer 2100, and re-quantified with the KAPA Library Quantification kit. A separate single-read 150-cycle Illumina NextSeq 550 flow cell was used to sequence each immunoSEQ 96-well plate. Concerning the study's data processing: Because the immunoSEQ output included only junctional sequences and no quality scores, the filtering could not be the same as the filtering used for full-length reads. To assign V/J genes and CDR3, sequences were annotated against IMGT germline references using PyIR, a Python wrapper for IgBLAST v1.9. Any read was removed if the V/J assignment was weak (E-value above 1e-6), the CDR3 was missing, or the read contained stop codons, out-of-frame junctions, or ambiguous translated residues. V3J clonotypes were defined as sequences sharing the same inferred V gene, J gene, and CDR3 amino acid sequence. The percentage overlap between two repertoires was calculated by dividing the number of shared unique clonotypes by the size of the smaller repertoire. Repertoire richness was assessed with RTK rarefaction, the Chao1 estimator, and Recon v2.1 estimates of unobserved clonotypes. Generation probabilities were computed with OLGA for all TCRbeta clonotypes obtained by the gDNA method from several donors. TCRdb took over this immuneACCESS table, retaining in-frame rearrangements with V and J assigned. Such tables are incomplete; in checked studies, under half of the missing clones stem from an unresolved V gene, and the remainder is unexplained. V, J and clone size are those of that table, while D and trimming were read from the DNA. The sample includes hundreds of thousands of clones, with roughly 95% observed a single time. Of the sample, about 0.12% falls within the top ten clones.

This clone was detected a few times. Its antigen is unknown. One base away there is no much larger clone; base qualities are not given. Sequencing input: naive CD8+ T cells sorted from blood. Explained via the paper, the cell subset or site label denotes: CD45RA+CCR7+. This TCR derives from a woman in her 30s in good health.

The CDR3: CASSAGRIEAFF. The nucleotide sequence is given as TGTGCCAGCAGTGCGGGACGGATAGAAGCTTTCTTT. Recombination joined TRBV25-1 with TRBJ1-1, with a tentative D gene TRBD1 over 5 matching bases. Trimming takes 4 bases from V and 8 bases from J, and the germline ends sit 11 bases apart. From the cysteine up to the phenylalanine, the CDR3 has a length of 12 residues. CDR3 DNA is the only sequence kept; it has 36 bases, read in frame from the first base. CDR1 is given as MGHDK and CDR2 as SYGVNS, both from the germline V gene.